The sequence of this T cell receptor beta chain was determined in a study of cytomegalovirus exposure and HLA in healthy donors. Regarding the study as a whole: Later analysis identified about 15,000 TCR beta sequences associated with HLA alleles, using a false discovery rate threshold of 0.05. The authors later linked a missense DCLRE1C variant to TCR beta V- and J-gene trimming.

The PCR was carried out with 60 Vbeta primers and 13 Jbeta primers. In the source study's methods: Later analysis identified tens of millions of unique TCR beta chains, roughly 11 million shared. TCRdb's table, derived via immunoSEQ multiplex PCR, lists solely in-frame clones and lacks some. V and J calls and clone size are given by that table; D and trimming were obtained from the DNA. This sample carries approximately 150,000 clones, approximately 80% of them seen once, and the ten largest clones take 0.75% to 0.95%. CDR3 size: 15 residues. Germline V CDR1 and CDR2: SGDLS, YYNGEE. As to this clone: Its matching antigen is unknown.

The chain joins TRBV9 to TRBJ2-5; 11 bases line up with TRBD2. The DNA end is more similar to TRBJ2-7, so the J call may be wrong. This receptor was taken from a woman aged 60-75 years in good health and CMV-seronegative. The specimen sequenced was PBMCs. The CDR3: CASSPRLAGSYEQYF. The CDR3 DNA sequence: TGTGCCAGCAGCCCTAGACTAGCGGGATCCTACGAGCAGTACTTC.